This T cell receptor (beta chain) derives from a study of T cells in Graves' hyperthyroidism and ophthalmopathy. RNA transcripts yielded amplified TCR beta CDR3 regions. In the first-round RT-PCR of the TCR CDR3, the HTBI primer set was used. TCRdb ran MiXCR on the multiplex PCR reads and lists one entry per CDR3 protein. The profile shows some 570,000 distinct CDR3 sequences, approximately 15% of them singletons. Germline CDR1 is MDHEN and CDR2 is SYDVKM. This CDR3 has 14 amino acids. V lost 8 bases and J 0 bases, leaving 11 bases between the germline ends. This clonotype was counted at least ten times.

The sequenced sample consisted of blood. V is TRBV28 and J is TRBJ1-5; D is ambiguous. The TCR was taken from a woman between 18 and 29 years old with Graves' ophthalmopathy. The CDR3 is CASSSTDSNQPQHF. In nucleotides, the CDR3 is TGTGCCAGCTCGTCAACAGATAGCAATCAGCCCCAGCATTTT.